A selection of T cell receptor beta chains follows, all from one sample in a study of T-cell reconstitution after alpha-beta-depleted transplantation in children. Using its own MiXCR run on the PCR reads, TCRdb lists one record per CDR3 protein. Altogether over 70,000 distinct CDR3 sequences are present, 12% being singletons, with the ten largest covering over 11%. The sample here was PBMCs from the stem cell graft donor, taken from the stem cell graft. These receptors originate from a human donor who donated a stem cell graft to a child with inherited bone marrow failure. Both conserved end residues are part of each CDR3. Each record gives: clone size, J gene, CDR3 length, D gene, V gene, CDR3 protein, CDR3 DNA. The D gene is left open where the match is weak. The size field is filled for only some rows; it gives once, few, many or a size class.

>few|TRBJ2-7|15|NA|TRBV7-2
CASSRFKPGESEQYF
TGTGCCAGCAGCCGCTTTAAGCCAGGCGAGTCCGAGCAGTACTTC
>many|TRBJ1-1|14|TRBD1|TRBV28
CASSFRGRFIEAFF
TGTGCCAGCAGTTTTAGGGGGCGGTTTATTGAAGCTTTCTTT
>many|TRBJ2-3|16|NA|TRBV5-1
CASSLGGGRGTDTQYF
TGCGCCAGCAGCCTCGGTGGAGGGCGGGGCACAGATACGCAGTATTTT
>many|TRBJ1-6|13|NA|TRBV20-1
CSARDPSDSPLHF
TGCAGTGCTAGAGACCCGTCCGATTCACCCCTCCACTTT
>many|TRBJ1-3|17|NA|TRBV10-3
CAISEGEHRYSGNTIYF
TGTGCCATCAGTGAAGGGGAACACCGGTACTCTGGAAACACCATATATTTT
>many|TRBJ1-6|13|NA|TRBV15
CATSSNRGDALHF
TGTGCCACCAGCTCCAACCGAGGGGATGCCCTCCACTTT
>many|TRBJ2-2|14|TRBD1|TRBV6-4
CASSGDSSTGELFF
TGTGCCAGCAGTGGGGACAGCTCCACCGGGGAGCTGTTTTTT
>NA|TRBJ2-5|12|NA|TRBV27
CASSNNQETQYF
TGTGCCAGCAGTAATAACCAAGAGACCCAGTACTTC
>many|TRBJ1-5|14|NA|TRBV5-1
CASSLAGRNQPQHF
TGCGCCAGCAGCTTGGCCGGACGCAATCAGCCCCAGCATTTT
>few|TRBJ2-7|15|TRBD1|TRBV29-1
CSVSYLRTGGYEQYF
TGCAGCGTTTCCTACTTGAGGACAGGGGGCTACGAGCAGTACTTC